This T cell receptor (beta chain) came from a study of blood T cell repertoires in COVID-19. About the study: Sources were T cells, B-cell-depleted T cells, or PBMCs; the material itself was cDNA or gDNA.

The CDR3 totals 15 residues. Germline-derived CDR1 and CDR2 are LGHNA and YSLEER. Trimming removed 5 bases from V and 6 bases from J, with 19 bases in between. In the authors' workflow: Reference gene primer amplification in the assay estimated nucleated cell counts. Method: immunoSEQ multiplex PCR; TCRdb's copy keeps in-frame clones and lacks some. From that table come the V and J calls and clone size; the DNA was used to work out D and trimming. The table lists over 15,000 clones, 90% to 95% of them singletons, with about 5.8% in the top ten. Sequencing used peripheral blood. The origin of this receptor is a human donor in a cohort sampled during active COVID-19. The chain links TRBV4-3 to TRBJ1-2; tentatively, D is TRBD1 (6 bases). The CDR3 DNA sequence: TGCGCCAGCAGCTCCTTCACTGGGGGGGCTGATGGCTACACCTTC. This sequence encodes CASSSFTGGADGYTF.